This entry describes one T cell receptor beta chain. The assay ran at deep level. Profiled with immunoSEQ multiplex PCR; TCRdb holds only in-frame clones, not every one. In the table there are 2.3 million or so clones, 85% to 95% of which are singletons. This specimen comes from a study of shared clonotypes between healthy human individuals. Germline lookup yields CDR1 MNHNS and CDR2 SASEGT. J was trimmed by 3 bases and V by 4 bases; bases with no gene match: 7. The CDR3 loop spans 15 amino acids. The J gene is TRBJ2-7, the V gene TRBV6-1; 9 nucleotides line up with TRBD2. This receptor was obtained from a man aged 18 to 29 in good health. Some clones in this sample may be carry-over from other donors' samples. Sequences were obtained from naive CD4+ T cells from PBMCs. Subset: CD45RA+ positively selected. The CDR3 region is CASSGGLAGIYEQYF. The CDR3 region has the DNA TGTGCCAGCAGTGGGGGGCTAGCGGGAATCTACGAGCAGTACTTC.